The 25 T cell receptor beta chains below all came from one sample that was sequenced in a study of cytomegalovirus exposure and HLA in healthy donors. In the PCR, 60 Vbeta and 13 Jbeta primers were used. Clones were sequenced by immunoSEQ multiplex PCR, and TCRdb holds only the in-frame ones, with some missing. The sample lists about 150,000 clones; approximately 63% were seen once. The specimen was PBMCs. All receptors derive from a woman aged 55-75 years in good health and CMV-seropositive.

V gene TRBV14 combines with J gene TRBJ1-2; TRBD1 aligns across 7 bases. This CDR3 is built from 13 residues. Trimming took 3 bases from V and 7 from J; bases not matched to a gene: 5. Germline loops: CDR1 SGHDN, CDR2 FVKESK. The CDR3 is CASSQTGKGGYTF. CDR3 sequence (DNA): TGTGCCAGCAGCCAGACAGGGAAAGGTGGCTACACCTTC.

This chain connects TRBV5-1 to TRBJ2-1, with TRBD2 matching over 16 bases. Unmatched junction bases numbered 5, after V lost 0 bases and J lost 8 bases. The CDR3 runs to 17 residues. Germline-derived CDR1 and CDR2 are SGHRS and YFSETQ. CDR3 nucleotide sequence: TGCGCCAGCAGCTTGGATCCGGGACTAGCGGGAGGGTATGAGCAGTTCTTC. Translation: CASSLDPGLAGGYEQFF.

The chain couples TRBV5-1 to TRBJ2-1, with TRBD2 matching over 8 bases. Germline V gene sequence: CDR1 SGHRS, CDR2 YFSETQ. The CDR3 runs 15 residues. Trimming removed 4 bases from V and 0 bases from J; junction bases left unmatched: 3. The CDR3 DNA reads as TGCGCCAGCAGCCGCGGGGGGAGCTCCTACAATGAGCAGTTCTTC. Amino acid sequence: CASSRGGSSYNEQFF. Variable domain in full (rest from reference TRBV5-1 and TRBJ2-1): KAGVTQTPRYLIKTRGQQVTLSCSPISGHRSVSWYQQTPGQGLQFLFEYFSETQRNKGNFPGRFSGRQFSNSRSEMNVSTLELGDSALYLCASSRGGSSYNEQFFGPGTRLTVL.

This chain connects TRBV18 to TRBJ2-7, with D possibly TRBD2 on 5 matching bases. Trimming shortened V by 0 bases and J by 6 bases, and 9 bases separated the two germline ends. CDR1 is KGHSH and CDR2 is LQKENI in the germline V gene. The CDR3 consists of 13 residues. DNA of the CDR3: TGTGCCAGCTCACCACCAGGAGGTGGCGAGCAGTACTTC. Protein product: CASSPPGGGEQYF.

This clone showed up just once. This chain links TRBV5-1 with TRBJ2-1, with D possibly matching TRBD1 (6 bases). The CDR3 is 14 amino acids. Germline CDR1 reads SGHRS; CDR2 reads YFSETQ. Trimming left V 9 bases short and J 1 base short, with 14 bases between. The CDR3 region has the DNA TGCGCCACCTCTATAGGGGGATCCTACAATGAGCAGTTCTTC. Translating gives CATSIGGSYNEQFF.

This clone appeared a few times. V is TRBV2 and J is TRBJ2-7; a possible D gene is TRBD2 (5 bases). The CDR3 contains 14 residues. Germline loops: CDR1 SNHLY, CDR2 FYNNEI. Trimming left V 3 bases short and J 2 bases short, with 11 bases between. The CDR3, as DNA: TGTGCCAGCAGTGAGGACGGAGGCCCCTACGAGCAGTACTTC. This codes for CASSEDGGPYEQYF.

The chain joins TRBV21-1 to TRBJ2-5; TRBD1 is the table's D call and was not checked against the DNA. TRBV21-1 is tagged as a pseudogene. CDR3 length: 16 amino acids. The CDR3 spells CATSWRDRERQETQYF. The CDR3 DNA reads TGTGCCACCTCCTGGAGGGACAGGGAGAGACAAGAGACCCAGTACTTC.

V usage is TRBV6-5 and J usage is TRBJ2-1; TRBD1 agrees at 9 bases. J gave up 6 bases and V 2 bases, and 8 bases lay outside the gene matches. This CDR3 spans 16 amino acids. Germline CDR1 is MNHEY and CDR2 is SVGAGI. CDR3 protein: CASSYTRDRVFNEQFF. CDR3 coding DNA: TGTGCCAGCAGTTACACCAGGGACAGGGTTTTCAATGAGCAGTTCTTC.

This clone has a single count. V and J are TRBV28 and TRBJ2-1; 13 bases align to TRBD2. The germline V gene encodes CDR1 MDHEN and CDR2 SYDVKM. V was pared by 2 bases and J by 7 bases, with 8 bases of the junction left unmatched. This CDR3 comprises 17 residues. For the CDR3, the DNA is TGTGCCAGCAGTTTAGTGCAGGGACTAGCGGGATTGAATGAGCAGTTCTTC. Translating gives CASSLVQGLAGLNEQFF.

This chain links TRBV18 with TRBJ2-2, with D tentatively TRBD1 (6 bases). In germline, CDR1 is KGHSH, CDR2 LQKENI. The CDR3 runs 16 residues. V dropped 4 bases and J dropped 3 bases, with 15 bases sitting between them. CDR3: CASSQGVMIDTGELFF. The CDR3, as DNA: TGTGCCAGCTCACAGGGGGTTATGATCGACACCGGGGAGCTGTTTTTT. Full variable domain (remainder filled in from reference TRBV18 and TRBJ2-2): NAGVMQNPRHLVRRRGQEARLRCSPMKGHSHVYWYRQLPEEGLKFMVYLQKENIIDESGMPKERFSAEFPKEGPSILRIQQVVRGDSAAYFCASSQGVMIDTGELFFGEGSRLTVL.

This chain links TRBV6-1 with TRBJ2-1; 7 nucleotides line up with TRBD2. The CDR3 contains 15 residues. From germline, CDR1 is MNHNS and CDR2 SASEGT. With 7 bases clipped from V and 2 bases from J, the junction kept 8 bases outside the gene matches. The CDR3 sequence is CASMIRGVAYNEQFF. CDR3 nucleotides: TGTGCCAGCATGATACGGGGGGTAGCCTACAATGAGCAGTTCTTC.

The V and J genes are TRBV5-6 and TRBJ2-1, with 13 bases that match TRBD2. In germline, CDR1 is SGHDT, CDR2 YYEEEE. V lost 2 bases and J lost 15; bases outside the gene matches: 8. This CDR3 comprises 14 residues. The CDR3 nucleotides are TGTGCCAGCAGCTTAGGACTAGCGGGAGAGATTCTGTTCTTC. Encoded protein: CASSLGLAGEILFF. Filled out from reference TRBV5-6 and TRBJ2-1, the complete variable domain reads DAGVTQSPTHLIKTRGQQVTLRCSPKSGHDTVSWYQQALGQGPQFIFQYYEEEERQRGNFPDRFSGHQFPNYSSELNVNALLLGDSALYLCASSLGLAGEILFFGPGTRLTVL.

The rearrangement joins TRBV28 to TRBJ2-3, with a tentative D call TRBD2 (5 bases). The CDR3 covers 16 residues. The germline CDR1 and CDR2 sequences are MDHEN and SYDVKM. Deletions cut 3 bases from V and 6 bases from J, with 19 bases between. CDR3 nucleotide sequence: TGTGCCAGCAGTTTTCCAGCCAGCGGAGCGAGGGATACGCAGTATTTT. Its translation is CASSFPASGARDTQYF.

This chain uses TRBV7-9 with TRBJ2-2; 8 nucleotides line up with TRBD2. Germline CDR1 and CDR2: SEHNR and FQNEAQ (reference sequence). CDR3 length: 16 amino acids. Germline trimming cut 0 bases from V and 1 base from J; bases unmatched to any gene: 1. CDR3 region: CASSLASGGNTGELFF. As DNA, the CDR3 is TGTGCCAGCAGCTTAGCCAGCGGGGGGAACACCGGGGAGCTGTTTTTT.

The chain recombines TRBV4-2 with TRBJ2-7, with TRBD1 matching 9 bases. The CDR3 runs 14 residues. Germline values: CDR1 LGHNA, CDR2 YNFKEQ. Germline trimming cut 3 bases from V and 5 bases from J; bases unmatched to any gene: 5. The CDR3 sequence is CASSHGTGSDEQYF. In nucleotides, the CDR3 is TGTGCCAGCAGCCACGGGACAGGGTCGGACGAGCAGTACTTC.

V and J are TRBV5-4 and TRBJ2-7, with 13 positions matching TRBD2. This CDR3 spans 14 amino acids. Germline-derived CDR1 and CDR2 are SGHNT and YYREEE (reference sequence). V shed 2 bases and J 5 bases; nucleotides not matched to a gene: 1. In nucleotides, the CDR3 is TGTGCCAGCAGCTTACTAGCGGGAGGGAACGAGCAGTACTTC. Translation gives CASSLLAGGNEQYF.

The V call is TRBV29-1, the J call TRBJ1-2; D is uncertain. Per germline, CDR1 SQVTM and CDR2 ANQGSEA. V shed 6 bases and J shed 2 bases, with 7 bases lying between them. The CDR3 sequence is 11 residues long. CDR3 residues: CSVSGNYGYTF. DNA of the CDR3: TGCAGCGTCTCAGGAAACTATGGCTACACCTTC.

The gene calls are TRBV4-1 and TRBJ1-3; 7 nucleotides agree with TRBD1. Per the germline V gene, CDR1 is MGHRA and CDR2 is YSYEKL. This CDR3 is built from 15 residues. Trimming took 1 base from V and 2 from J; bases not matched to a gene: 2. CDR3 residues: CASSQGQGPGNTIYF. The CDR3 DNA is TGCGCCAGCAGCCAAGGACAGGGACCTGGAAACACCATATATTTT.

The chain combines TRBV10-3 with TRBJ2-1; D is perhaps TRBD2 (6 bases). The V gene lost 0 bases and the J gene lost 0 bases, with 15 bases spanning the gap. CDR1 ENHRY and CDR2 SYGVKD come from the germline V gene. The CDR3 has 18 amino acids. CDR3 protein: CAISESSRVGSSYNEQFF. The CDR3 DNA reads as TGTGCCATCAGTGAGTCGAGTCGTGTCGGGAGCTCCTACAATGAGCAGTTCTTC.

This sequence joins TRBV7-6 and TRBJ2-7; 7 bases are shared with TRBD2. Germline lookup yields CDR1 SGHVS and CDR2 FNYEAQ. With V trimmed by 8 bases and J by 7 bases, 11 bases remained unmatched. The CDR3 has 13 residues. This CDR3 is CASSGLAVGEQYF. In DNA, the CDR3 is TGTGCCAGCTCTGGGCTAGCGGTAGGAGAGCAGTACTTC.

This chain connects TRBV5-6 to TRBJ2-7; possible D gene TRBD1, 6 bases. The V and J ends lost 3 bases and 2 bases respectively, with 9 bases between them. The CDR3 is made up of 13 amino acids. CDR1 and CDR2 (germline): SGHDT, YYEEEE. Here the CDR3 DNA reads TGTGCCAGCAGCTCAGGGACAACCTACGAGCAGTACTTC. It encodes CASSSGTTYEQYF.

CDR3 nucleotides: TGTGCCAGCAGTTTATTCTTGGCCGGCTACACCTTC. This codes for CASSLFLAGYTF. The chain carries TRBV28 and TRBJ1-2; the D is unclear. Per the germline V gene, CDR1 is MDHEN and CDR2 is SYDVKM. With 1 base removed from V and 8 bases from J, the gap between germline ends came to 8 bases. The CDR3 extends over 12 amino acids.

The chain recombines TRBV10-1 with TRBJ2-7; no clear D. The V gene lost 2 bases and the J gene lost 6 bases, with 8 bases spanning the gap. Germline V gives CDR1 WNHNN, CDR2 SYGVQD (reference sequence). The length of the CDR3 is 12 residues. As DNA, the CDR3 is TGCGCCAGCAGTGAGATCCCCTCCGAGCAGTACTTC. It codes for CASSEIPSEQYF.

The rearrangement links TRBV6-4 to TRBJ1-2, with 8 bases aligning to TRBD1. V was pared by 3 bases and J by 6 bases, with 12 bases of the junction left unmatched. The germline V gene has CDR1 MRHNA and CDR2 SNTAGT. This CDR3 is 16 amino acids long. CDR3 residues: CASSDMAGGAMDGYTF. CDR3 in DNA: TGTGCCAGCAGTGATATGGCAGGGGGCGCAATGGATGGCTACACCTTC.

This sequence joins TRBV10-3 and TRBJ1-4, with TRBD1 matching 8 bases. The germline gives CDR1 ENHRY, CDR2 SYGVKD. This CDR3 contains 15 residues. The trim removed 3 bases at V and 5 bases at J, leaving 5 bases unmatched. CDR3 sequence reads: CAISEMTGANEKLFF. The CDR3 bases are TGTGCCATCAGTGAAATGACAGGGGCAAATGAAAAACTGTTTTTT.